What follows are 6 T cell receptor beta chains derived from one specimen sequenced in a study of T cell repertoires in cytomegalovirus infection (dated by TCRdb to the late 2010s). The sample's treatment or condition label is to be understood as: in vitro stimulation with specific CMV peptide epitopes to enrich CMV-specific T cells. Sequencing relied on an Illumina HiSeq 1500. Starting from the raw public reads, TCRdb applied fastp trimming at Q25, assembled clones with MiXCR and retained in-frame beta chains. Duplicate CDR3 protein sequences are folded into a single record with the most common DNA and genes. The sample table shows roughly 500,000 distinct CDR3 sequences, and 30% to 40% are seen once. The ten largest clones add up to roughly a sixth of the sample. No antigen has been assigned to these receptors. The specimen was cultured PBMCs, collected from culture after CMV antigen stimulation. These receptors all stem from a human donor in good health (CMV status not recorded). Some clones in this sample may be carry-over from other donors' samples.

The chain couples TRBV4-2 to TRBJ2-5; the D gene could be TRBD1 or TRBD2 (5 bases each). The CDR3 covers 14 residues. The V end lost 5 bases, the J end lost 2 bases, and 12 bases lay between the germline ends. CDR1 LGHNA and CDR2 YNFKEQ come from the germline V gene. For the CDR3, the DNA is TGTGCCAGCAGCGAAGTGGGACGTCAAGAGACCCAGTACTTC. It encodes CASSEVGRQETQYF.

In this sample, this clonotype turned up a few times. V is TRBV27 and J is TRBJ2-7; 7 bases fit TRBD2. J lost 5 bases, V lost 8 bases, and 15 bases had no gene match. The V gene's germline CDR1 is MNHEY and CDR2 SMNVEV (reference sequence). There are 15 residues in the CDR3. The CDR3 sequence is CASGGGATPIHEQYV. DNA for the CDR3: TGTGCCAGCGGGGGAGGGGCTACGCCAATCCACGAGCAGTACGTC.

The gene calls are TRBV7-2 and TRBJ2-5; 9 bases align to TRBD2. The germline CDR1 and CDR2 sequences are SGHTA and FQGNSA. The CDR3 has 17 residues. Unmatched junction bases numbered 10, after V lost 1 base and J lost 4 bases. CDR3 sequence (DNA): TGTGCCAGCAGCTTAGTAGTTTGGCGGGAGGGCCTAGAGACCCAGTACTTC. Translating it yields CASSLVVWREGLETQYF.

This rearrangement joins TRBV20-1 to TRBJ2-1; no reliable D call. Germline V lookup: CDR1 DFQATT, CDR2 SNEGSKA (reference sequence). Trimming removed 1 base from V and 3 bases from J, with 13 bases in between. The CDR3 contains 15 residues. The CDR3 DNA follows: TGCAGTGCTAGAGCCGGCGCCTCACACTACAATGAGCAGTTCTTC. It specifies CSARAGASHYNEQFF.

This clonotype has just a few counts. CDR3 DNA: TGTGCCAGCAGTCTACGGTTCCCTGGAAACACCATATATTTT. This sequence encodes CASSLRFPGNTIYF. The chain is built from TRBV11-2 and TRBJ1-3; D gene ambiguous. The CDR3 contains 14 residues. The germline V gene encodes CDR1 SGHAT and CDR2 FQNNGV. V shed 6 bases and J shed 2 bases, with 11 bases lying between them.

J is TRBJ2-1 and V is TRBV4-2, with D possibly matching TRBD1 (5 bases). CDR3 length: 13 residues. Germline assignment: CDR1 LGHNA and CDR2 YNFKEQ. Trimming stripped 6 bases from V and 2 bases from J, with 8 bases between. This CDR3 reads CASSSTAYNEQFF. In DNA form, the CDR3 reads TGTGCCAGCAGTTCGACAGCCTACAATGAGCAGTTCTTC.